Following are 24 T cell receptor gamma chains from one sample sequenced in a study of γδ T cells in repeated Plasmodium falciparum infection. Flow sorting of PBMC yielded separate Vgamma9/Vdelta2+ and Vdelta2-negative gammadelta T cell populations for bulk repertoire analysis. TCRdb called clones from the multiplex PCR reads again using CATT. Found here are approximately 26,000 gamma-chain clones, 3% of them singletons; the top ten hold approximately 33%. Sequencing input: gamma-delta T cells from blood. Every receptor here comes from a pool of human donors (malaria-infected and uninfected, not separated).

There are a few counts of this clone. TCRdb's listed protein matches a much larger clone and diverges from this DNA's translation at residue 14, likely through a read error; the protein shown comes from the DNA. The rearrangement joins TRGV9 to TRGJP. TCRdb is silent on the J gene; assignment here came from matching the DNA to germline. Germline CDR1 is GITISATS and CDR2 is ISYDGTV (reference sequence). The CDR3 is made up of 18 amino acids. The CDR3 is CALWEELNQELGKEIKVF. Written as DNA, the CDR3 is TGTGCCTTGTGGGAGGAACTAAACCAAGAGTTGGGCAAAGAAATCAAGGTATTT.

This clone has ten or more counts. The V call is TRGV8, the J call TRGJP1. The germline V gene encodes CDR1 VENAVY and CDR2 YDSYNSRV. J gave up 0 bases and V 5 bases, and 3 bases lay outside the gene matches. The CDR3 loop spans 14 amino acids. The CDR3 loop is CATWAYTTGWFKIF. CDR3 DNA: TGTGCCACCTGGGCTTATACCACTGGTTGGTTCAAGATATTT.

This clone occurred a few times. TCRdb's listed protein matches a much larger clone and diverges from this DNA's translation at residue 9, likely through a read error; the protein shown comes from the DNA. The chain links TRGV9 to TRGJP. The J gene is absent in TCRdb and was assigned here via DNA matching to germline. This CDR3 has 18 amino acids. Germline V gives CDR1 GITISATS, CDR2 ISYDGTV (reference sequence). Losses at the gene ends were 1 base for V and 6 bases for J; bases not matched to a gene: 9. The CDR3: CALWEVRRRELGKKIKVF. DNA of the CDR3: TGTGCCTTGTGGGAGGTAAGAAGGCGAGAGTTGGGCAAAAAAATCAAGGTATTT.

About this clone: The mismatch at residue 10 between this DNA's translation and the TCRdb protein of a much larger clone likely reflects a read error; the protein shown is translated from the DNA. The CDR3 sequence: CATWDGPTYDKKLF. For the CDR3, the DNA is TGTGCCACCTGGGACGGGCCGACGTATGATAAGAAACTCTTT. The chain has TRGV2 and TRGJ1 or TRGJ2. TCRdb records no J gene; here it was assigned by comparing the DNA to germline. The CDR3 is 14 amino acids. V dropped 0 bases and J dropped 8; count of bases not matched to a gene: 10. Germline V CDR1 and CDR2: EGSNGY, YDSYNSKV.

This clone has at least ten counts. TCRdb's protein for this DNA is that of a much larger clone and differs from the translation at residue 9, likely a read error; the protein shown is the DNA translation. CDR3 in DNA: TGTGCCTTGTGGTCCGAGGGGTTGAGCAAAAAAATCAAGGTATTT. Translating gives CALWSEGLSKKIKVF. The genes are TRGV9 and TRGJP. No J gene is reported in TCRdb; it was inferred here by comparing the DNA with germline. The CDR3 runs 15 residues. In germline, CDR1 is GITISATS, CDR2 ISYDGTV (reference sequence).

This clone was seen ten or more times. The protein TCRdb lists belongs to a much larger clone and differs from this DNA's translation at residue 4, which points to a read error; the protein shown is made from the DNA. CDR3 in amino acids: CALRLHNRQPNYYKKLF. CDR3 DNA sequence: TGTGCCTTGCGTCTCCACAACCGACAACCGAATTATTATAAGAAACTCTTT. The chain links TRGV9 to TRGJ1 or TRGJ2. The J gene was not available in TCRdb and was assigned here by matching the DNA to germline segments. Per the germline V gene, CDR1 is GITISATS and CDR2 is ISYDGTV (reference sequence). V gave up 9 bases and J gave up 0 bases; unmatched junction bases: 20. The CDR3 is 17 residues long.

This clone is classed as medium-sized (0.01 to 0.1%). The chain employs TRGV8 and TRGJ1 or TRGJ2. The CDR3 extends over 13 amino acids. V shed 5 bases and J 4 bases; nucleotides not matched to a gene: 8. Germline lookup yields CDR1 VENAVY and CDR2 YDSYNSRV. CDR3 nucleotide sequence: TGTGCCACCTGGGGCCCTGTATATTATAAGAAACTCTTT. This codes for CATWGPVYYKKLF.

Concerning this clone: TCRdb assigns this DNA the protein of a much larger clone, which departs from its translation at residue 10; this likely reflects a read error, and the protein shown comes from translating the DNA. The chain combines TRGV9 with TRGJ1 or TRGJ2. No J gene is reported in TCRdb; it was inferred here by comparing the DNA with germline. The CDR3 spans 15 residues. CDR1 and CDR2 from the germline V gene are GITISATS and ISYDGTV (reference sequence). DNA of the CDR3: TGTGCCTTGTGGGAGGTGCAGAAAAATTGTTATAAGAAACTCTTT. Translating it yields CALWEVQKNCYKKLF.

This clone was detected ten times or more. This DNA's translation differs at residue 8 from TCRdb's protein, which comes from a much larger clone; a read error is likely, and the protein shown is translated from the DNA. The CDR3 DNA follows: TGTGCCACCTGGAGTAGTAGTGGTTGGATCAAGACGTTT. It encodes CATWSSSGWIKTF. J is TRGJP2 and V is TRGV2. TCRdb offers no J gene call, so here the DNA was matched to germline to obtain one. This CDR3 region has 13 residues. Per germline, CDR1 EGSNGY and CDR2 YDSYNSKV.

In its sample, this clone was seen a few times. A far larger clone is one nucleotide away, so this likely arose from a read error. The DNA is left out, because the CDR3 cannot be placed on it with certainty; the CDR3 is given as TCRdb lists it. Within the sample, other DNA sequences also encode this same CDR3. The J gene went uncalled, whereas the V gene is TRGV9. Including both end residues, the CDR3 is 33 amino acids long. Germline CDR1 and CDR2: GITISATS and ISYDGTV (reference sequence). The CDR3 sequence is CALWEVKRDDIRNSLAVEQHLLSQVSIGRIQHF.

Concerning this clone itself: With a far larger clone one base away, a read error is the likely cause. The V and J genes are TRGV9 and TRGJ1 or TRGJ2. This CDR3 is built from 14 residues. Looked up from germline, CDR1 is GITISATS and CDR2 is ISYDGTV (reference sequence). CDR3 region: CALWEAGTYYKKLF. The CDR3 DNA reads as TGTGCCTTGTGGGAGGCCGGCACCTATTATAAGAAGCTCTTT.

Worth noting for this clone: The protein recorded in TCRdb matches a much larger clone and deviates from this DNA's translation at residue 3, suggesting a read error; the protein here is obtained by translating the DNA. The chain has TRGV4 and TRGJ1 or TRGJ2. The CDR3 totals 15 residues. The V gene's germline CDR1 is EGSTGY and CDR2 YDSYTSSV. The chain's CDR3 is CAAWDGRLISYKKLF. For the CDR3, the DNA is TGTGCCGCCTGGGATGGGCGGCTTATTTCTTATAAGAAACTCTTT.

This clone has a handful of counts. A far larger clone is one base from this, pointing to a likely read error. The DNA is left out, because the CDR3 cannot be placed on it with certainty; the CDR3 is given as TCRdb lists it. This same CDR3 is encoded by further DNA sequences in the sample. The V gene is TRGV9; the J gene was not called. CDR1 GITISATS and CDR2 ISYDGTV come from the germline V gene (reference sequence). The CDR3 totals 32 residues, both ends included. CDR3 amino acids: CALWEVQGAARNSLAVEQHLLSQVSIGRIQHF.

With respect to this clone: The translation of this DNA and the TCRdb protein of a much larger clone differ at residue 3, probably owing to a read error; the protein shown here is translated from the DNA. This rearrangement joins TRGV9 to TRGJP. TCRdb lists no J gene, so it was determined here by aligning the DNA to germline. This CDR3 is 13 amino acids long. With V trimmed by 11 bases and J by 3 bases, 1 base remained unmatched. From germline, CDR1 is GITISATS and CDR2 ISYDGTV (reference sequence). The CDR3 DNA reads TGTGCCTCGCAAGAGTTGGGCAAAAAAATCAAGGTATTT. It specifies CASQELGKKIKVF.

About this clone: The translation of this DNA and the TCRdb protein of a much larger clone differ at residue 7, probably owing to a read error; the protein shown here is translated from the DNA. The CDR3 sequence: CATWDSHWSYKKLF. The CDR3 DNA is TGTGCCACCTGGGACAGCCACTGGTCCTATAAGAAACTCTTT. The rearrangement uses TRGV3 and TRGJ1 or TRGJ2. The J gene was not available in TCRdb and was assigned here by matching the DNA to germline segments. This CDR3 is built from 14 residues. The J segment lost 7 bases and the V segment lost 1 base, leaving 10 bases of the junction unmatched. Germline CDR1 is VTNTFY and CDR2 is YDVSTARD (reference sequence).

This clone was recorded many times. This chain connects TRGV5 to TRGJ1 or TRGJ2. V lost 0 bases to trimming and J lost 12 bases; unmatched junction nucleotides: 5. The CDR3 consists of 11 residues. CDR1 VINAFY and CDR2 YDVSNSKD come from the germline V gene. In DNA, the CDR3 is TGTGCCACCTGGGACAGGCTCTTGAAACTCTTT. Its protein product is CATWDRLLKLF.

This clone has ten or more counts. A read error is likely here: a far larger clone is one base away. This CDR3 is also generated by other DNA sequences in the sample. No J gene call was made, and the V gene is TRGV2. This CDR3 is built from 14 residues. Germline loops: CDR1 EGSNGY, CDR2 YDSYNSKV. This CDR3 reads CATWDGPVYYKKLF. The CDR3 DNA reads TGTGCCACCTGGGACGGGCCGGTCTATTATAAGAAACTCTTC.

This clone was detected only a few times. TCRdb's entry gives the protein of a much larger clone, which mismatches this DNA's translation at residue 8, likely from a read error; the protein reported here is translated from the DNA. This sequence joins TRGV9 and TRGJP. Germline matching of the DNA provided the J gene here, since TCRdb leaves it blank. The germline gives CDR1 GITISATS, CDR2 ISYDGTV (reference sequence). The CDR3 spans 17 residues. The V segment lost 3 bases and the J segment 6 bases; nucleotides outside the gene matches: 8. CDR3 loop: CALWETTRELGKKIKVF. The CDR3 DNA reads TGTGCCTTGTGGGAGACTACTCGAGAGTTGGGCAAAAAAATCAAGGTATTT.

With respect to this clone: The TCRdb protein comes from a much larger clone and disagrees with this DNA's translation at residue 11, likely due to a read error; the protein given here is derived from the DNA. The V gene is TRGV9; the J gene was not called. The CDR3 extends over 14 amino acids. CDR1 GITISATS and CDR2 ISYDGTV come from the germline V gene (reference sequence). The DNA of the CDR3 is TGTGCCTTGTGGGAGGTGCTACCGAATTATAATAAACTCTTT. Translated, it gives CALWEVLPNYNKLF.

In its sample, this clone was seen many times. A read error is the likely source, as a far larger clone sits one nucleotide away. The gene calls are TRGV4 and TRGJ1 or TRGJ2. CDR1 EGSTGY and CDR2 YDSYTSSV come from the germline V gene. CDR3 length equals 11 residues. The CDR3: CATFLYYRKLF. CDR3 DNA sequence: TGTGCCACATTCCTTTATTATAGGAAACTCTTT.

This clone was counted ten times or more. This DNA's translation and the protein TCRdb lists, from a much larger clone, do not match at residue 9, likely due to a read error; the protein shown is translated from the DNA. CDR3 DNA sequence: TGTGCCTTGTGGGAGGCGCCCCTTCATAAGAAACTCTTT. It codes for CALWEAPLHKKLF. The gene calls are TRGV9 and TRGJ1 or TRGJ2. J was trimmed by 8 bases and V by 2 bases; bases with no gene match: 9. Looked up from germline, CDR1 is GITISATS and CDR2 is ISYDGTV (reference sequence). The CDR3 consists of 13 residues.

In its sample, this clone was seen many times. This probably arose from a read error, given a far larger clone one base away. Other DNA sequences within the sample encode an identical CDR3. The chain employs TRGV4 and TRGJ1 or TRGJ2. TCRdb records no J gene; here it was assigned by comparing the DNA to germline. The CDR3 contains 13 residues. The junction had 6 bases not matched to a gene; V was cut back by 5 bases and J by 2 bases. The germline V gene has CDR1 EGSTGY and CDR2 YDSYTSSV. The CDR3 DNA is TGTGCCACCTGGGTGCTATATTATTATAAGAAACTCTTT. This codes for CATWVLYYYKKLF.

This clone came up a few times. A read error is likely here: a far larger clone is one base away. No DNA is shown, since the ends of the CDR3 on it are uncertain; the CDR3 is the one TCRdb lists. Other DNA sequences in the same sample also yield this CDR3. The V gene corresponds to TRGV2; no J gene was called. From its first to its last residue, the CDR3 has 30 amino acids. From germline, CDR1 is EGSNGY and CDR2 YDSYNSKV. This chain's CDR3 is CATWDGAIRNSLAVEQHLLSQVSIGRIQHF.

This clone was observed a few times. A read error is possible here, since a much larger clone lies one base away. The J gene is TRGJ1 or TRGJ2, the V gene TRGV8. V lost 10 bases, J lost 15 bases, and 12 bases stayed unmatched. The V gene's germline CDR1 is VENAVY and CDR2 YDSYNSRV. The CDR3 has 9 amino acids. For the CDR3, the DNA is TGTGCCACGTTTTGTACCGGACTCTTT. Translation gives CATFCTGLF.